This is a list of T cell receptor beta chains from one sample in a study of a mutant IDH1 vaccine in newly diagnosed glioma. Data came from immunoSEQ multiplex PCR; TCRdb stores just in-frame clones and leaves some out. The table includes some 120,000 clones, about four fifths detected once. No cognate antigen is known for these TCRs. The starting material was PBMCs, obtained from a glioma patient whose treatment included an IDH1 peptide vaccine. The receptors originated from a man in his forties or fifties with glioma. The CDR3 runs from the conserved cysteine through the conserved F or W. A D gene is named only where the DNA matches it firmly. Where a row states a size, it is once, few, many or the class of an expanded clone; other rows omit it.

clone_size,d_call,j_call,v_call,cdr3_nt,cdr3_aa
-,-,TRBJ2-1,TRBV7-9,TGTGCCAGCAGCTTCGGGGCAGAATACAATGAGCAGTTCTTC,CASSFGAEYNEQFF
-,-,TRBJ2-7,TRBV7-9,TGTGCCAGCAGCTTCCAGGGGGACTACTTTTACGAGCAGTACTTC,CASSFQGDYFYEQYF
once,TRBD1,TRBJ2-2,TRBV7-6,TGTGCCAGCAGCCTCAGGGGGCCCCAGGACACCGGGGAGCTGTTTTTT,CASSLRGPQDTGELFF
once,TRBD2,TRBJ2-7,TRBV10-3,TGTGCCATCGGGGAGACTAGCGGGGGGGACTCCTACGAGCAGTACTTC,CAIGETSGGDSYEQYF
-,-,TRBJ1-1,TRBV5-5,TGTGCCGCGGCGGGACACTTGAACACTGAAGCTTTCTTT,CAAAGHLNTEAFF
-,-,TRBJ2-3,TRBV5-4,TGTGCCAGCGATACTGGGGCTGCGGGGGCGACCACAGATACGCAGTATTTT,CASDTGAAGATTDTQYF
-,TRBD1,TRBJ1-3,TRBV7-2,TGTGCCAGCAGCTTAGGAGGGACAGGGTTTTCTGGAAACACCATATATTTT,CASSLGGTGFSGNTIYF
-,TRBD2,TRBJ2-1,TRBV9,TGTGCCAGCAGCGTAGGGACTAGGATCTACAATGAGCAGTTCTTC,CASSVGTRIYNEQFF
-,-,TRBJ2-4,TRBV7-2,TGTGCCAGCAGCCAAACAGGGAAGACCAAAAACATTCAGTACTTC,CASSQTGKTKNIQYF
few,-,TRBJ1-1,TRBV5-4,TGTGCCAGCAGCTTGGTGCAGGGAGGAGGTGAAGCTTTCTTT,CASSLVQGGGEAFF
-,-,TRBJ2-5,TRBV7-2,TGTGCCAGCAGCTTTCAGGGACTGCAAGAGAGCCAGTACTTC,CASSFQGLQESQYF
-,-,TRBJ1-2,TRBV4-2,TGTGCCAGCAGCCAAGAAATTGGTAACTATGGCTACACCTTC,CASSQEIGNYGYTF
-,TRBD1,TRBJ1-2,TRBV7-2,TGTGCCAGCAGGACGGGGACAGGGGGGACCCTTAGGTTC,CASRTGTGGTLRF
-,-,TRBJ1-6,TRBV7-2,TGTGCCAGCAGCCCTTTCATGGCCCATAATTCACCCCTCCACTTT,CASSPFMAHNSPLHF
-,-,TRBJ2-2,TRBV7-8,TGTGCCAGCAGCTCCAGGGGGTGGCGGGGAGGCACCGGGGAGCTGTTTTTT,CASSSRGWRGGTGELFF
once,-,TRBJ2-3,TRBV5-4,TGTGCCAGCAGCTTGGAAGGACAGGTGGGACTTACGGTCACAGATACGCAGTATTTT,CASSLEGQVGLTVTDTQYF
many,TRBD2,TRBJ2-3,TRBV9,TGTGCCAGCAGCGCTAGCGGGCGCACAGATACGCAGTATTTT,CASSASGRTDTQYF
-,TRBD2,TRBJ2-1,TRBV4-2,TGTGCCAGCAGCCAAGAAGGGGCGCTAGCGGGGGACAATGAGCAGTTCTTC,CASSQEGALAGDNEQFF
-,TRBD1,TRBJ2-7,TRBV18,TGTGCCAGCTCTCCCGGGACAGGGGGGGAGCAGTACTTC,CASSPGTGGEQYF
-,-,TRBJ1-3,TRBV2,TGTGCCAGCAGTGCGGGAACCCTCTCTGGAAACACCATATATTTT,CASSAGTLSGNTIYF
-,-,TRBJ1-6,TRBV5-1,TGCGCCAGCAGCTTGGCCCCGGGGCAAGGAAATTCACCCCTCCACTTT,CASSLAPGQGNSPLHF
-,-,TRBJ1-1,TRBV7-8,TGTGCCAGCAGCCCCTCCTTTCCGGGGTTCATGGAAGCTTTCTTT,CASSPSFPGFMEAFF
once,-,TRBJ2-7,TRBV7-2,TGTGCCAGCAGCTGGACCCAATCCTACGAGCAGTACTTC,CASSWTQSYEQYF
-,TRBD1,TRBJ2-2,TRBV19,TGTGCCAGTAGTGGAAGGGACAGGGGATTTGTCGGGGAGCTGTTTTTT,CASSGRDRGFVGELFF
-,-,TRBJ1-2,TRBV7-6,TGTGCCAGCAGCTCTCACTTGGAACCGGGTGGCTACACCTTC,CASSSHLEPGGYTF
-,-,TRBJ1-2,TRBV2,TGTGCCAGCAGCCAAGGGGATGGCTACACCTTC,CASSQGDGYTF
-,TRBD1,TRBJ1-5,TRBV11-2,TGTGCCAGCAGCCTGACAGGGGATCAGCCCCAGCATTTT,CASSLTGDQPQHF
-,-,TRBJ1-1,TRBV29-1,TGCAGCGTTCTGCCCTTTGGGCAGGCGAACACTGAAGCTTTCTTT,CSVLPFGQANTEAFF
-,-,TRBJ2-1,TRBV5-6,TGTGCCAGCAGCCGGTTGAGGGGTAGCTACAATGAGCAGTTCTTC,CASSRLRGSYNEQFF
-,-,TRBJ2-6,TRBV20-1,TGCAGTGCTCCCTGGGCCAACGTCCTGACTTTC,CSAPWANVLTF
-,TRBD1,TRBJ1-2,TRBV5-4,TGTGCCAGCAGCTTGGGGACAGGGGGCCTTGGCTACACCTTC,CASSLGTGGLGYTF
-,TRBD1,TRBJ2-4,TRBV29-1,TGCAGCGTAGAAGGGGCCAGGGGGAGCAAAAACATTCAGTACTTC,CSVEGARGSKNIQYF
once,-,TRBJ1-4,TRBV4-1,TGCGCCAGCAGCCAAGAAGGGTCAGGAATTAATGAAAAACTGTTTTTT,CASSQEGSGINEKLFF
-,TRBD1,TRBJ2-1,TRBV6-5,TGTGCCAGCAGTTCTTCCGGGACAGGGCCCTACAATGAGCAGTTCTTC,CASSSSGTGPYNEQFF
-,-,TRBJ1-5,TRBV2,TGTGCCAGCAGTGAAAGGGGAGGCAATCAGCCCCAGCATTTT,CASSERGGNQPQHF
once,-,TRBJ2-5,TRBV6-5,TGTGCCAGCAGTTACCTTAGGACCCAGTACTTC,CASSYLRTQYF
-,TRBD1,TRBJ1-5,TRBV13,TGTGCCAGCAGCTTCGGGACAGGGGCCAATCAGCCCCAGCATTTT,CASSFGTGANQPQHF
-,-,TRBJ2-7,TRBV7-6,TGTGCCAGCAGCGCCGAGGACGAGCAGTACTTC,CASSAEDEQYF
-,-,TRBJ1-2,TRBV19,TGTGCCAGTAGTATCACCCTCGGGGGGATCTATGGCTACACCTTC,CASSITLGGIYGYTF
-,TRBD1,TRBJ2-6,TRBV19,TGTGCCAGTAGTATCGTCCCGACAGGGTCCAACGTCCTGACTTTC,CASSIVPTGSNVLTF
once,-,TRBJ2-1,TRBV27,TGTGCCAGCAGTTTAAACCCGGGAAGCTCCTACAATGAGCAGTTCTTC,CASSLNPGSSYNEQFF
-,-,TRBJ2-7,TRBV5-1,TGCGCCAGCAGCTTGGGAGGGAGCTCCTACGAGCAGTACTTC,CASSLGGSSYEQYF
-,-,TRBJ2-5,TRBV6-5,TGTGCCAGCAGTGTGACTGGGCTGCGGCAAGAGACCCAGTACTTC,CASSVTGLRQETQYF
-,-,TRBJ2-6,TRBV4-3,TGCGCCAGCAGCCAAGAATTCTTCTCTGGGGCCAACGTCCTGACTTTC,CASSQEFFSGANVLTF
few,TRBD1,TRBJ1-1,TRBV14,TGTGCCAGCAGCCTCGGACAGGGCACTGAAGCTTTCTTT,CASSLGQGTEAFF
once,TRBD1,TRBJ2-7,TRBV12-5,TGTGCTAGTGTTTCACCGTTGGGACAGGGCCCGCCAGACGAGCAGTACTTC,CASVSPLGQGPPDEQYF
-,-,TRBJ1-1,TRBV28,TGTGCCAGCATAGGGGCGGGGGTGAACACTGAAGCTTTCTTT,CASIGAGVNTEAFF
-,-,TRBJ2-2,TRBV4-1,TGCGCCAGCAGCCCGTTGCCGAGTTCCACCGGGGAGCTGTTTTTT,CASSPLPSSTGELFF
-,-,TRBJ2-1,TRBV5-5,TGTGCCAGCAGCTTGTCCGTTGGAGCCTGGGACAATGAGCAGTTCTTC,CASSLSVGAWDNEQFF
-,TRBD2,TRBJ2-1,TRBV19,TGTGCCAGTAGTACTCCTGGCGGGGGCTCCTACAATGAGCAGTTCTTC,CASSTPGGGSYNEQFF
-,-,TRBJ2-7,TRBV7-2,TGTGCCAGCAGCCCTACAGGGTTCGAGCAGTACTTC,CASSPTGFEQYF
-,-,TRBJ2-7,TRBV2,TGTGCCAGCAGGAACGGTCCTGGGGACGAGCAGTACTTC,CASRNGPGDEQYF
-,TRBD1,TRBJ1-2,TRBV9,TGTGCCAGCAGCGTTGGGACAGCCTATGGCTACACCTTC,CASSVGTAYGYTF
once,TRBD2,TRBJ2-3,TRBV11-2,TGTGCCAGCAGCCGTAGCGGGAGGACAGATACGCAGTATTTT,CASSRSGRTDTQYF